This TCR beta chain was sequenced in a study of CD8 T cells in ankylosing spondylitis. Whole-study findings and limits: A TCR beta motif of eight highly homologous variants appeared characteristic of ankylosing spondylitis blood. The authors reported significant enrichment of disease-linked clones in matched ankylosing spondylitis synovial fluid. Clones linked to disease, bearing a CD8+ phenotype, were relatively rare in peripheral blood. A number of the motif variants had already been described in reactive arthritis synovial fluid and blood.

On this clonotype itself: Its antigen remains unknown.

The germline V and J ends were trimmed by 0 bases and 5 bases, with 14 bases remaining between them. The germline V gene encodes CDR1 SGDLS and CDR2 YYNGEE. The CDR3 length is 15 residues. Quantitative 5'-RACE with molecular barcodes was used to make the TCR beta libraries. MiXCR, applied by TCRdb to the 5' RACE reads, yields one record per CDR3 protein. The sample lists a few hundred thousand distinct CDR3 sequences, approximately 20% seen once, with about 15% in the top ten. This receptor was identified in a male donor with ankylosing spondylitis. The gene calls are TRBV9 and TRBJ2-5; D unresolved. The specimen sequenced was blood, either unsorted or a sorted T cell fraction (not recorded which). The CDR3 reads CASSVGSIGGETQYF. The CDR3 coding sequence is TGTGCCAGCAGCGTAGGGTCGATAGGTGGGGAGACCCAGTACTTC. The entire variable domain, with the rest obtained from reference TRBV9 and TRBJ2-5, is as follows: DSGVTQTPKHLITATGQRVTLRCSPRSGDLSVYWYQQSLDQGLQFLIQYYNGEERAKGNILERFSAQQFPDLHSELNLSSLELGDSALYFCASSVGSIGGETQYFGPGTRLLVL.